The 22 T cell receptor beta chains below come from one sample, sequenced in a study of blood T cell repertoires in COVID-19. The data were produced by immunoSEQ multiplex PCR, yet TCRdb's version contains in-frame clones alone and is incomplete. The table has under 75,000 clones, 85% to 90% seen once. The sequenced material came from peripheral blood. The receptor set was obtained from a man in his forties or fifties with acute or convalescent COVID-19.

The V call is TRBV5-5, the J call TRBJ2-7; the D gene is possibly TRBD1 (6 bases). Germline V gene data show CDR1 as SGHKS and CDR2 as YYEKEE (reference sequence). V gave up 4 bases and J gave up 4 bases, with 9 bases separating them. CDR3 length equals 12 residues. This CDR3 is CASSIQGYEQYF. In DNA form, the CDR3 reads TGTGCCAGCAGCATACAGGGTTACGAGCAGTACTTC.

The V and J genes are TRBV19 and TRBJ2-2, with D tentatively TRBD2 (5 bases). With 3 bases removed from V and 0 bases from J, the gap between germline ends came to 11 bases. CDR1 is LNHDA, CDR2 SQIVND, per germline (reference sequence). The CDR3 is 16 amino acids. The CDR3 DNA reads TGTGCCAGTAGTATTCGGTCGGGGTCGAACACCGGGGAGCTGTTTTTT. Protein product: CASSIRSGSNTGELFF.

V and J are TRBV6-5 and TRBJ1-5; TRBD1 agrees at 7 bases. Germline V gene lookup returns CDR1 MNHEY and CDR2 SVGAGI. This CDR3 has 14 residues. The trim removed 6 bases at V and 7 bases at J, leaving 9 bases unmatched. The CDR3 nucleotides are TGTGCCAGCAGAAGCACAGGGGTCTGGCAGCCCCAGCATTTT. It specifies CASRSTGVWQPQHF.

This chain links TRBV9 with TRBJ2-5; TRBD1 is a possible D gene (6 bases). In germline, CDR1 is SGDLS, CDR2 YYNGEE. The CDR3 is 13 amino acids. The V end lost 7 bases, the J end lost 5 bases, and 15 bases lay between the germline ends. CDR3 bases: TGTGCCAGCGTCAGGGGCGAGGATGAGACCCAGTACTTC. Its protein product is CASVRGEDETQYF. Based on the CDR3 plus reference TRBV9 and TRBJ2-5, the full variable domain is DSGVTQTPKHLITATGQRVTLRCSPRSGDLSVYWYQQSLDQGLQFLIQYYNGEERAKGNILERFSAQQFPDLHSELNLSSLELGDSALYFCASVRGEDETQYFGPGTRLLVL.

The gene calls are TRBV29-1 and TRBJ2-3; D not certain. CDR3 size: 13 residues. CDR1 and CDR2 from the germline V gene are SQVTM and ANQGSEA. V lost 6 bases to trimming and J lost 2 bases, with 12 bases between them. The CDR3 DNA is TGCAGCGTAAGACTTCAGTACACAGATACGCAGTATTTT. This sequence encodes CSVRLQYTDTQYF.

The chain employs TRBV19 and TRBJ2-3; TRBD1 matches 7 bases. Germline V gives CDR1 LNHDA, CDR2 SQIVND (reference sequence). This CDR3 spans 14 amino acids. Losses at the gene ends were 9 bases for V and 5 bases for J; bases not matched to a gene: 11. The chain's CDR3 is CASSVTGLVDTQYF. In nucleotides, the CDR3 is TGTGCCAGCTCAGTGACAGGGCTCGTAGATACGCAGTATTTT.

This clone was seen a single time. The V call is TRBV30, the J call TRBJ2-3; possible D gene TRBD1, 6 bases. The CDR3 loop spans 14 amino acids. The germline gives CDR1 GTSNPN, CDR2 SVGIG (reference sequence). V was clipped by 4 bases and J by 1 base, with 12 bases between them. In DNA form, the CDR3 reads TGTGCCTGGACAGGGGCGGTGGGCACAGATACGCAGTATTTT. This encodes CAWTGAVGTDTQYF.

The chain links TRBV9 to TRBJ1-1; D remains ambiguous. Per germline, CDR1 SGDLS and CDR2 YYNGEE. The CDR3 is 15 residues long. With 3 bases removed from V and 0 bases from J, the gap between germline ends came to 12 bases. The CDR3 DNA is TGTGCCAGCAGCGCACGAACAGAAATGAACACTGAAGCTTTCTTT. Amino acids: CASSARTEMNTEAFF.

The V and J genes are TRBV19 and TRBJ1-1; 10 bases line up with TRBD1. The V gene's germline CDR1 is LNHDA and CDR2 SQIVND (reference sequence). The CDR3 is 16 residues long. V trimming: 4 bases; J trimming: 3 bases; junction bases outside the gene matches: 8. As DNA, the CDR3 is TGTGCCAGTAGTAGGAGACAGGGGGCGAAGGACACTGAAGCTTTCTTT. Residues: CASSRRQGAKDTEAFF. Drawing the rest from reference TRBV19 and TRBJ1-1, the complete variable domain is DGGITQSPKYLFRKEGQNVTLSCEQNLNHDAMYWYRQDPGQGLRLIYYSQIVNDFQKGDIAEGYSVSREKKESFPLTVTSAQKNPTAFYLCASSRRQGAKDTEAFFGQGTRLTVV.

The V gene is TRBV5-6, the J gene TRBJ2-1; unclear D gene. Germline lookup yields CDR1 SGHDT and CDR2 YYEEEE. The CDR3 is 13 residues long. The V end was cut by 0 bases, the J end by 3 bases, with 4 bases between. CDR3 nucleotide sequence: TGTGCCAGCAGCTTGGACAGCTACAATGAGCAGTTCTTC. Encoded protein: CASSLDSYNEQFF.

The chain couples TRBV5-6 to TRBJ1-3; D gene uncertain. The CDR3 covers 15 residues. Trimming took off 5 bases at V and 2 bases at J, with 14 bases between the two ends. Germline lookup yields CDR1 SGHDT and CDR2 YYEEEE. The CDR3 DNA follows: TGTGCCAGCAGGGAACGGGGAGGACCTGGAAACACCATATATTTT. It codes for CASRERGGPGNTIYF.

The chain combines TRBV15 with TRBJ1-5; TRBD1 matches 7 bases. V shed 0 bases, J shed 5 bases, and the junction held 4 bases outside the gene matches. The CDR3 length is 15 residues. Germline CDR1 reads LNHNV; CDR2 reads YYDKDF (reference sequence). The CDR3 sequence is CATSRDGTADQPQHF. Here the CDR3 DNA reads TGTGCCACCAGCAGAGATGGGACAGCCGATCAGCCCCAGCATTTT. The full variable domain, in which reference TRBV15 and TRBJ1-5 provide the parts outside the CDR3, is DAMVIQNPRYQVTQFGKPVTLSCSQTLNHNVMYWYQQKSSQAPKLLFHYYDKDFNNEADTPDNFQSRRPNTSFCFLDIRSPGLGDTAMYLCATSRDGTADQPQHFGDGTRLSIL.

This rearrangement joins TRBV7-2 to TRBJ2-3; the D is unclear. V was clipped by 8 bases and J by 2 bases, with 14 bases between them. This CDR3 spans 14 amino acids. Germline-derived CDR1 and CDR2 are SGHTA and FQGNSA. The CDR3, as DNA: TGTGCCAGCGCTCAATACGGTCCCACAGATACGCAGTATTTT. Its protein is CASAQYGPTDTQYF. The full variable domain, with the rest looked up from reference TRBV7-2 and TRBJ2-3, is GAGVSQSPSNKVTEKGKDVELRCDPISGHTALYWYRQSLGQGLEFLIYFQGNSAPDKSGLPSDRFSAERTGGSVSTLTIQRTQQEDSAVYLCASAQYGPTDTQYFGPGTRLTVL.

The J gene is TRBJ2-3, the V gene TRBV27; TRBD1 agrees at 7 bases. The V gene end was trimmed by 6 bases and the J gene end by 2 bases; junction bases not matched to a gene: 2. CDR3 length: 13 amino acids. Germline V gene data show CDR1 as MNHEY and CDR2 as SMNVEV (reference sequence). CDR3: CASRGQNTDTQYF. The CDR3 DNA follows: TGTGCCAGCAGGGGACAGAACACAGATACGCAGTATTTT.

The chain carries TRBV16 and TRBJ1-5; no clear D. This CDR3 has 12 amino acids. The V end lost 3 bases, the J end lost 6 bases, and 6 bases lay between the germline ends. Germline V gene data show CDR1 as KGHSY and CDR2 as FQNENV. The CDR3 here is CASSHESQPQHF. CDR3 nucleotide sequence: TGTGCCAGCAGCCATGAGTCTCAGCCCCAGCATTTT.

CDR3 coding DNA: TGTGCCAGTAGACCGGGGACAGGCAAAATCTATGGCTACACCTTC. It encodes CASRPGTGKIYGYTF. The chain couples TRBV19 to TRBJ1-2; 8 bases map to TRBD1. V gave up 6 bases and J gave up 4 bases; unmatched junction bases: 10. Germline-derived CDR1 and CDR2 are LNHDA and SQIVND (reference sequence). The CDR3 has 15 residues.

CDR3 nucleotide sequence: TGTGCCAGTAGAGACAGGGGGCAACGGAACACCGGGGAGCTGTTTTTT. Residues: CASRDRGQRNTGELFF. The rearrangement uses TRBV19 and TRBJ2-2; 10 positions agree with TRBD1. This CDR3 has 16 amino acids. The germline V gene has CDR1 LNHDA and CDR2 SQIVND (reference sequence). V trimming: 6 bases; J trimming: 1 base; junction bases outside the gene matches: 5.

The chain uses TRBV18 and TRBJ2-7; D is ambiguous. Germline CDR1 reads KGHSH; CDR2 reads LQKENI. V was clipped by 5 bases and J by 0 bases, with 8 bases between them. The CDR3 loop spans 13 amino acids. Here the CDR3 reads CASSSDNSYEQYF. CDR3 DNA sequence: TGTGCCAGCTCATCCGACAACTCCTACGAGCAGTACTTC.

This clone occurred once. The V and J genes are TRBV5-1 and TRBJ1-2, with TRBD1 matching 7 bases. The junction had 8 bases not matched to a gene; V was cut back by 7 bases and J by 2 bases. The germline CDR1 and CDR2 sequences are SGHRS and YFSETQ. This CDR3 contains 14 residues. In DNA form, the CDR3 reads TGCGCCAGCGGAGGGGGCGATGGGAACTATGGCTACACCTTC. Encoded protein: CASGGGDGNYGYTF.

The CDR3 protein is CASSLQENTEAFF. The CDR3 region has the DNA TGCGCCAGCAGCTTGCAGGAAAACACTGAAGCTTTCTTT. The rearrangement uses TRBV5-1 and TRBJ1-1; D is unclear. The V gene's germline CDR1 is SGHRS and CDR2 YFSETQ. The CDR3 length is 13 residues. The V end lost 1 base, the J end lost 2 bases, and 6 bases lay between the germline ends.

The chain uses TRBV4-2 and TRBJ2-4; 7 bases are a match to TRBD1. The CDR3 is 13 amino acids. CDR1 LGHNA and CDR2 YNFKEQ come from the germline V gene. With V trimmed by 6 bases and J by 5 bases, 4 bases remained unmatched. In DNA, the CDR3 is TGTGCCAGCAGTCGGGACAGAGAAAACATTCAGTACTTC. Residues: CASSRDRENIQYF.

The J gene is TRBJ2-7, the V gene TRBV6-1; maybe TRBD1 (6 bases). The V end was cut by 1 base, the J end by 4 bases, with 11 bases between. Germline V gene lookup returns CDR1 MNHNS and CDR2 SASEGT. CDR3 size: 14 residues. The CDR3 reads CASSEGRGGYEQYF. In DNA, the CDR3 is TGTGCCAGCAGTGAAGGCAGGGGTGGATACGAGCAGTACTTC.